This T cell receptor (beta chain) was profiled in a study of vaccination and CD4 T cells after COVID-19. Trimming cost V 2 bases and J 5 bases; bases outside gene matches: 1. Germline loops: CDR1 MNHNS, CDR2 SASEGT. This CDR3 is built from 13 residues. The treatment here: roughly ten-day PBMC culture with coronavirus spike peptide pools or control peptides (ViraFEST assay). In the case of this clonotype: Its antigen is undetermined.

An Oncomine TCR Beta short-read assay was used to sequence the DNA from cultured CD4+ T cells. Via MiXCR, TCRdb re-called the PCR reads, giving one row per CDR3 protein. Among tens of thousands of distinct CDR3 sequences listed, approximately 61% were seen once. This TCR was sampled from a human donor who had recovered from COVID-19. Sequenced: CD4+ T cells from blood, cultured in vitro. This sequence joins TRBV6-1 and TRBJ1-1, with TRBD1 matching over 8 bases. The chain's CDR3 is CASSEQGATEAFF. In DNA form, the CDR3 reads TGTGCCAGCAGTGAACAGGGGGCGACTGAAGCTTTCTTT.